The source of this T cell receptor beta chain is a study of T cells after yellow fever vaccination. From the 5' RACE reads, TCRdb called clonotypes with MiXCR, one entry per CDR3 protein. Altogether nearly 550,000 distinct CDR3 sequences are present, over 15% being singletons, with the ten largest covering around an eighth. The study's findings and limits: Booster samples showed a return of most primary-vaccination clones (about 97% CD4, 85% to 90% CD8).

This clonotype was found a few times. Its specificity is unknown. Germline CDR1 is LGHNA and CDR2 is YSLEER. The ends were cut back, 3 bases at V and 9 bases at J, with 21 bases in the middle. There are 17 residues in the CDR3. Sequencing used PBMCs, obtained 15 days after the yellow fever booster vaccination. This chain links TRBV4-3 with TRBJ1-6; TRBD1 might be the D (6 bases). The sequence came from a man aged 25-45 years who received the YFV17D yellow fever vaccine. The DNA for the CDR3 is TGCGCCAGCAGCCACCTCAAGGGGAGAGAAGGGGGTTCACCCCTCCACTTT. Translated: CASSHLKGREGGSPLHF.